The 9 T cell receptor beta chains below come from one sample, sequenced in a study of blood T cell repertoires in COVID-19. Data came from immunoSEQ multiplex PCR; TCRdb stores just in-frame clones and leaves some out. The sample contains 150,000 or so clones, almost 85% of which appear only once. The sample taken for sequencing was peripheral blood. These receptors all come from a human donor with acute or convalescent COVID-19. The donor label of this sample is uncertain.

CDR3 nucleotides: TGCGCCATTACGATCTTCACTCGGTTCTTC. Translation gives CAITIFTRFF. The rearrangement uses TRBV5-1 and TRBJ2-1, with no clear D. The germline V gene encodes CDR1 SGHRS and CDR2 YFSETQ. The CDR3 spans 10 residues. Between the trimmed V and J ends, which lost 9 bases and 15 bases, there was a span of 16 bases. Drawing the rest from reference TRBV5-1 and TRBJ2-1, the complete variable domain is KAGVTQTPRYLIKTRGQQVTLSCSPISGHRSVSWYQQTPGQGLQFLFEYFSETQRNKGNFPGRFSGRQFSNSRSEMNVSTLELGDSALYLCAITIFTRFFGPGTRLTVL.

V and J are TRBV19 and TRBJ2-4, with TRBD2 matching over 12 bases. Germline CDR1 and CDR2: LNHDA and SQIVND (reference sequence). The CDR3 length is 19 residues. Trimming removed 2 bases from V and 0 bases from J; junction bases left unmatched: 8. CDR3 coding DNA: TGTGCCAGTAGTATATCGGCTAGCGGGGGGGCCCTAGCCAAAAACATTCAGTACTTC. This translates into CASSISASGGALAKNIQYF.

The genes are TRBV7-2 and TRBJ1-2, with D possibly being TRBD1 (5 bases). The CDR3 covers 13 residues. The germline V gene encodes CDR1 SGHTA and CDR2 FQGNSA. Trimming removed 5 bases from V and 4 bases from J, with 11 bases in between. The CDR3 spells CASSEQDSYGYTF. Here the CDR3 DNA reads TGTGCCAGCAGCGAGCAAGACAGCTATGGCTACACCTTC.

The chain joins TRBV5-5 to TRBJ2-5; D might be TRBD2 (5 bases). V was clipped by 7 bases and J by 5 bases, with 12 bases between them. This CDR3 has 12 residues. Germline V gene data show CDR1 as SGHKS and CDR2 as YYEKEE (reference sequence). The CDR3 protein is CASADWEETQYF. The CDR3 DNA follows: TGTGCCAGCGCGGACTGGGAGGAGACCCAGTACTTC.

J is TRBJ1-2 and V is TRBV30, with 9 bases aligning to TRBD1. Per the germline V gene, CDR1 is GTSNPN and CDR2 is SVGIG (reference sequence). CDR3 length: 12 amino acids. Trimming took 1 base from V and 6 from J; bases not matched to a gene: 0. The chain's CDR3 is CAWSGTGDGYTF. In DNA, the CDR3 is TGTGCCTGGAGTGGGACAGGGGATGGCTACACCTTC.

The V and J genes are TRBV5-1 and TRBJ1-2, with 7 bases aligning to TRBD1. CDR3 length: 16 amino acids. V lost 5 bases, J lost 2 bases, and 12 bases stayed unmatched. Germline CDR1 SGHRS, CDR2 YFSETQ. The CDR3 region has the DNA TGCGCCAGCAGTCCACGTACCCCGACAGGGAACTATGGCTACACCTTC. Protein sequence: CASSPRTPTGNYGYTF.

CDR3 amino acids: CAWSLGGPPYEQYF. The CDR3 DNA reads TGTGCCTGGAGTTTAGGGGGCCCCCCCTACGAGCAGTACTTC. This chain connects TRBV30 to TRBJ2-7; 7 bases match TRBD1. Germline V gene lookup returns CDR1 GTSNPN and CDR2 SVGIG (reference sequence). The ends lost 2 bases at V and 2 bases at J; junction bases unmatched: 6. There are 14 residues in the CDR3.

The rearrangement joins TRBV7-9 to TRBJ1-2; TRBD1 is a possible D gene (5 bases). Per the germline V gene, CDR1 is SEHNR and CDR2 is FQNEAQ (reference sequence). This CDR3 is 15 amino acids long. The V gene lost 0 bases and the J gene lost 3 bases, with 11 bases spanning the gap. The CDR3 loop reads CASSLAGPGDYGYTF. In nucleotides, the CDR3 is TGTGCCAGCAGCTTAGCTGGGCCGGGGGACTATGGCTACACCTTC. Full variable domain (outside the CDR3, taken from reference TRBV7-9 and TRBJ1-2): DTGVSQNPRHKITKRGQNVTFRCDPISEHNRLYWYRQTLGQGPEFLTYFQNEAQLEKSRLLSDRFSAERPKGSFSTLEIQRTEQGDSAMYLCASSLAGPGDYGYTFGSGTRLTVV.

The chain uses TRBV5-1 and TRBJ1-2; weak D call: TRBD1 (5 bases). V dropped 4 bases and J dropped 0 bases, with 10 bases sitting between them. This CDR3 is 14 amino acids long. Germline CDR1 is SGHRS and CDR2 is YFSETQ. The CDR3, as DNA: TGCGCCAGCAGCGCCCAGGGCACTAACTATGGCTACACCTTC. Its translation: CASSAQGTNYGYTF.